This TCR beta chain was identified in a study of graft-versus-host responses after intestinal transplantation (dated by TCRdb to about 2021). Context from the whole study: Multivisceral, liver-intestinal, or isolated intestinal transplants were received by the recipients. Anti-thymocyte globulin induction was given to all recipients, followed by maintenance tacrolimus and steroids for 2 to 3 years. After intestinal transplantation, graft-versus-host and host-versus-graft alloreactive T cell clones in the graft, circulation and bone marrow were tracked using bulk TCR-beta CDR3 sequencing. Alloreactive clones were identified by sequencing pre-transplant mixed lymphocyte reaction products and comparing them with unstimulated pre-transplant donor and recipient T cells. The cohort enrolled 24 intestinal transplant recipients, one of whom was a retransplant, and a few patients without pretransplant specimens were excluded. Donor T cell macrochimerism was defined as a peak of at least 4% donor T cells among recipient peripheral blood mononuclear cells. Rather than being sequenced by the commercial service, samples from a few later patients were sequenced in-house on an Illumina MiSeq and processed with MiXCR. The investigation overall reported the following: Early after transplant, peak levels of circulating GvH clones were associated with declines in HvG clones. GvH clones were found in recipient bone marrow, and some of the GvH clones appeared earlier in ileal mucosa or blood, which is consistent with an intestinal mucosal origin. The conclusions were limited by the relatively low number and heterogeneity of the intestinal transplant patients. In patients with donor T cell macrochimerism, the allografts had high GvH to HvG T cell clonal ratios.

Note on this clone: Its antigen has not been determined. One base away there is no much larger clone; base qualities are not given.

Libraries were prepared through the immunoSEQ multiplex PCR assay. For most patients, genomic DNA was isolated with the Qiagen DNeasy Blood and Tissue Kit and sent frozen to Adaptive Biotechnologies for TCR sequencing. High-throughput TCR-beta CDR3 sequencing of genomic DNA from most patients was performed by Adaptive Biotechnologies. In the authors' own workflow: TCR sequencing data for over 15 patients were retrieved from Adaptive's ImmunoSEQ software; three other patients were processed with MiXCR and VDJtools. CD4 versus CD8 sorting errors were corrected by removing sequences found in both subsets at a frequency ratio below 5:1. CDR3 nucleotide sequences shared between donor and recipient were removed because their origin could not be assigned. At least 2-fold expansion over unstimulated cells and a minimum CFSE-low frequency of 0.002% (template counts) or 0.001% (read counts) were required for clones to be classified as alloreactive. Clones detected in sequenced pre-transplant spleen, lymph node, or MLR CFSE-low populations of the donor or recipient were defined as mappable. Cumulative frequency of alloreactive clones was calculated as a percentage of all sequences weighted by copy number. TCRdb holds this immuneACCESS table with in-frame rearrangements only. Some clones are missing; in checked studies, unresolved V genes explain under half, and the rest has no known cause. V, J and clone size derive from that table, while D and trimming were established from the DNA sequence. This sample has 75,000 to 95,000 clones in its table, and under 95% of those were observed once. The ten largest clonotypes hold approximately 2% of the sample.

According to the study, the label for this sample's time point signals: cells obtained before transplantation from donor or recipient. CD3+CD4+ and CD3+CD8+ populations were FACS-sorted from unstimulated pre-transplant donor and recipient cells taken from spleen or lymph nodes. CDR1 SGHDT and CDR2 YYEEEE are derived from the germline V gene. From its cysteine to its phenylalanine, the CDR3 spans 13 amino acids. Only the CDR3 DNA is retained, 39 bases long and in frame from the first base. Cut back by 2 bases and 8 bases, the V and J ends lie 13 bases apart. This material consisted of unstimulated CD8+ T cells sorted from spleen or lymph node cells, taken before intestinal transplant. This receptor was identified in a human donor who received an intestinal transplant. The V gene is TRBV5-6 and the J gene is TRBJ1-2, and perhaps TRBD1 as D gene, on 6 matching bases. CDR3 loop: CASSLGGVGGYTF. The sequenced DNA is TGTGCCAGCAGCTTAGGGGGAGTTGGCGGCTACACCTTC.